This TCR beta chain emerged from a study of T cells in Graves' hyperthyroidism and ophthalmopathy. This clonotype was counted between two and nine times. J was trimmed by 2 bases and V by 5 bases; bases with no gene match: 2. The CDR3 loop spans 13 amino acids. Germline V gene data show CDR1 as DFQATT and CDR2 as SNEGSKA (reference sequence). Amplification yielded TCR beta CDR3 regions, with RNA transcripts as the source. A set of HTBI primers served as the primers for a first-round RT-PCR of the TCR CDR3. MiXCR was run by TCRdb on the multiplex PCR reads, yielding one entry per CDR3 protein. This sample has around 380,000 distinct CDR3 sequences, with approximately 13% found just once.

J is TRBJ1-4 and V is TRBV20-1, with 7 nucleotides matching TRBD1. Sequenced: blood. The clonotype was recovered from a man aged 25-45 years with Graves' hyperthyroidism that later progressed to Graves' ophthalmopathy. For the CDR3, the DNA is TGCAGTGCTGTACAGGGGACTAATGAAAAACTGTTTTTT. Encoded protein: CSAVQGTNEKLFF.